The clone carrying this TCR beta chain was seen ten or more times. The data stem from a study of human T cells and chemical hapten exposure. Study overall: The sensitizing agent was 2% DPC, placed on about 2 cm by about 2 cm of upper inner arm skin.

TCRdb re-called the RACE reads through MiXCR, storing one row per CDR3 protein. This table has over 35,000 distinct CDR3 sequences, around 10% appearing once. The time point denotes: patch test 2, 6 weeks after DPC sensitization. Sample treatment: therapeutic diphenylcyclopropenone sensitization with weekly scalp DPC. CDR1 and CDR2 (germline): SGHTA, FQGNSA. The CDR3 contains 15 residues. Trimming at V came to 3 bases and at J to 6 bases, leaving 4 bases not matched to a gene. The origin of this receptor is a woman aged 40 to 50 with alopecia areata. Some clones in this sample may be carry-over from other donors' samples. This sample comprised whole blood, obtained in connection with sensitization to the hapten diphenylcyclopropenone (DPC). The chain employs TRBV7-2 and TRBJ2-2; TRBD1 matches 10 bases. The CDR3 reads CASSFRDRGSGELFF. Written as DNA, the CDR3 is TGTGCCAGCAGCTTCCGGGACAGGGGCTCCGGGGAGCTGTTTTTT.